These 16 T cell receptor beta chains came from one sample sequenced in a study of blood T cell repertoires in COVID-19. The repertoire was sequenced with immunoSEQ multiplex PCR; TCRdb's copy has only in-frame clones and lacks some. The table lists 110,000 to 150,000 clones, 84% of them singletons. Sequenced material: PBMCs or T cells enriched from blood (not recorded which). The origin of the receptors is a woman aged 18-35 years who had been exposed to COVID-19.

The rearrangement links TRBV7-9 to TRBJ2-7; no clear D gene. V dropped 0 bases and J dropped 1 base, with 10 bases sitting between them. The CDR3 totals 15 residues. Germline CDR1 SEHNR, CDR2 FQNEAQ (reference sequence). Here the CDR3 reads CASSLAERWSYEQYF. The CDR3 DNA follows: TGTGCCAGCAGCTTAGCCGAACGGTGGTCCTACGAGCAGTACTTC.

This rearrangement joins TRBV9 to TRBJ1-2; 7 bases map to TRBD1. The CDR3 totals 17 residues. With V trimmed by 0 bases and J by 7 bases, 15 bases remained unmatched. The germline gives CDR1 SGDLS, CDR2 YYNGEE. CDR3 in DNA: TGTGCCAGCAGCGTAGATCTGCGTCAGGGGGAGGAAGGTGGCTACACCTTC. This encodes CASSVDLRQGEEGGYTF. The whole variable domain, remainder taken from reference TRBV9 and TRBJ1-2, is DSGVTQTPKHLITATGQRVTLRCSPRSGDLSVYWYQQSLDQGLQFLIQYYNGEERAKGNILERFSAQQFPDLHSELNLSSLELGDSALYFCASSVDLRQGEEGGYTFGSGTRLTVV.

CDR3 residues: CASSAKTSGRNEQYF. The DNA for the CDR3 is TGTGCCAGCTCGGCGAAAACTAGCGGGAGGAACGAGCAGTACTTC. The V call is TRBV19, the J call TRBJ2-7; 12 nucleotides line up with TRBD2. The CDR3 is made up of 15 amino acids. Trimming removed 9 bases from V and 5 bases from J; junction bases left unmatched: 11. Germline CDR1 and CDR2: LNHDA and SQIVND (reference sequence).

The rearrangement joins TRBV5-4 to TRBJ1-2, with a tentative D call TRBD1 (5 bases). V shed 0 bases and J shed 1 base, with 13 bases lying between them. The CDR3 is made up of 16 amino acids. Germline CDR1 reads SGHNT; CDR2 reads YYREEE (reference sequence). The CDR3 sequence is CASSLGADGGNYGYTF. Here the CDR3 DNA reads TGTGCCAGCAGCTTGGGGGCGGACGGGGGTAACTATGGCTACACCTTC.

This chain joins TRBV6-5 and TRBJ1-5; no reliable D call. V was pared by 5 bases and J by 9 bases, with 14 bases between. This CDR3 is 13 amino acids long. CDR1 is MNHEY and CDR2 is SVGAGI in the germline V gene. The CDR3 loop is CASSPSEERPQHF. The CDR3 bases are TGTGCCAGCAGTCCGAGTGAGGAAAGGCCCCAGCATTTT.

This sequence joins TRBV6-5 and TRBJ2-1; 8 positions agree with TRBD1. Germline V gene data show CDR1 as MNHEY and CDR2 as SVGAGI. Trimming at V came to 7 bases and at J to 8 bases, leaving 7 bases not matched to a gene. The CDR3 loop spans 13 amino acids. The CDR3 protein is CASNPQGGHEQFF. The CDR3, as DNA: TGTGCCAGCAACCCACAGGGGGGCCATGAGCAGTTCTTC.

This sequence joins TRBV7-6 and TRBJ1-1; weak D call: TRBD1 (6 bases). The V end lost 5 bases, the J end lost 1 base, and 14 bases lay between the germline ends. The CDR3 is 15 residues long. Germline values: CDR1 SGHVS, CDR2 FNYEAQ. The CDR3 protein is CASSASTGQNTEAFF. As DNA, the CDR3 is TGTGCCAGCAGCGCCTCGACAGGACAGAACACTGAAGCTTTCTTT.

The chain combines TRBV7-6 with TRBJ2-7, with TRBD2 identical over 16 bases. The junction had 3 bases not matched to a gene; V was cut back by 3 bases and J by 7 bases. Germline V gives CDR1 SGHVS, CDR2 FNYEAQ. This CDR3 region has 15 residues. The CDR3 nucleotides are TGTGCCAGCAGCTTCGGGACTAGCGGGAGGGGTGAGCAGTACTTC. It encodes CASSFGTSGRGEQYF. Based on the CDR3 plus reference TRBV7-6 and TRBJ2-7, the full variable domain is GAGVSQSPRYKVTKRGQDVALRCDPISGHVSLYWYRQALGQGPEFLTYFNYEAQQDKSGLPNDRFSAERPEGSISTLTIQRTEQRDSAMYRCASSFGTSGRGEQYFGPGTRLTVT.

The chain uses TRBV23-1 and TRBJ2-5; 10 bases align to TRBD1. TRBV23-1 is noted as an ORF with a role that remains uncertain. The V segment lost 7 bases and the J segment 5 bases; nucleotides outside the gene matches: 4. CDR3 length: 13 residues. This CDR3 reads CASKPGQGETQYF. CDR3 in DNA: TGCGCCAGCAAACCGGGACAGGGGGAGACCCAGTACTTC.

CDR3 loop: CASSGLSYEQYF. DNA of the CDR3: TGTGCCAGCAGTGGACTGTCCTACGAGCAGTACTTC. This sequence joins TRBV12-3 or TRBV12-4 and TRBJ2-7; D perhaps matches TRBD2 (5 bases). Trimming pared 5 bases from V and 1 base from J, leaving 6 bases between. The CDR3 length is 12 residues.

The chain has TRBV10-3 and TRBJ2-7, with TRBD2 identical over 8 bases. The CDR3 length is 17 residues. V was clipped by 6 bases and J by 3 bases; unmatched bases: 16. CDR1 is ENHRY and CDR2 is SYGVKD in the germline V gene. Here the CDR3 DNA reads TGTGCCATCAGGTCTGGAGCGGGAGCGCACGGAGTCTACGAGCAGTACTTC. Encoded protein: CAIRSGAGAHGVYEQYF.

This rearrangement joins TRBV3-1 (or the pseudogene TRBV3-2) to TRBJ2-7; maybe TRBD2 (5 bases). The CDR3 has 14 amino acids. Germline CDR1 is LGHDT and CDR2 is YNNKEL (reference sequence). Trimming cost V 4 bases and J 4 bases, with 14 bases left between them. The CDR3 region is CASSRAVTLYEQYF. The CDR3 bases are TGTGCCAGCAGCCGAGCGGTAACCCTATACGAGCAGTACTTC.

The gene calls are TRBV5-4 and TRBJ1-2; D is ambiguous. The CDR3 contains 11 residues. Germline V gene lookup returns CDR1 SGHNT and CDR2 YYREEE (reference sequence). Trimming took off 2 bases at V and 6 bases at J, with 5 bases between the two ends. The CDR3 loop is CASSLHNGYTF. The CDR3 nucleotides read TGTGCCAGCAGCTTACATAATGGCTACACCTTC. The full variable domain, with the rest looked up from reference TRBV5-4 and TRBJ1-2, is ETGVTQSPTHLIKTRGQQVTLRCSSQSGHNTVSWYQQALGQGPQFIFQYYREEENGRGNFPPRFSGLQFPNYSSELNVNALELDDSALYLCASSLHNGYTFGSGTRLTVV.

The V gene is TRBV25-1, the J gene TRBJ1-2, with 9 bases aligning to TRBD1. V was clipped by 4 bases and J by 9 bases; unmatched bases: 9. CDR1 and CDR2 from the germline V gene are MGHDK and SYGVNS. The CDR3 length is 14 residues. The chain's CDR3 is CASSGMGTGSRYTF. DNA for the CDR3: TGTGCCAGCAGTGGAATGGGGACAGGGTCGCGCTACACCTTC.

The chain carries TRBV5-1 and TRBJ2-1, with D hard to call. V was cut by 0 bases and J by 0 bases, with 7 bases left in between. Germline assignment: CDR1 SGHRS and CDR2 YFSETQ. There are 15 residues in the CDR3. DNA for the CDR3: TGCGCCAGCAGCTTGGATGGCAGCTCCTACAATGAGCAGTTCTTC. It translates to CASSLDGSSYNEQFF.

The chain has TRBV12-5 and TRBJ1-4; tentatively, D is TRBD1 (6 bases). Germline-derived CDR1 and CDR2 are LGHNT and FRNRAP. This CDR3 is built from 19 residues. The ends were cut back, 1 base at V and 4 bases at J, with 22 bases in the middle. The chain's CDR3 is CASGLGSLSGARGNEKLFF. The CDR3, as DNA: TGTGCTAGTGGTTTGGGCTCCCTTTCAGGGGCGCGAGGTAATGAAAAACTGTTTTTT. Complete variable domain (other parts from reference TRBV12-5 and TRBJ1-4): DARVTQTPRHKVTEMGQEVTMRCQPILGHNTVFWYRQTMMQGLELLAYFRNRAPLDDSGMPKDRFSAEMPDATLATLKIQPSEPRDSAVYFCASGLGSLSGARGNEKLFFGSGTQLSVL.